The rows below give T cell receptor beta chains drawn from one sample of a study of blood T cell repertoires in COVID-19. Measured with immunoSEQ multiplex PCR; TCRdb has only the in-frame clones, and not every one. The table records over 200,000 clones, roughly 80% of them present only once. Material for sequencing was peripheral blood. The origin of the receptors is a human donor in a cohort sampled during active COVID-19. The CDR3 runs from the conserved cysteine through the conserved F or W. The D gene is left open where the match is weak. Clone sizes are given selectively: once, few, many, or a class where the clone is expanded.

NA,TRBD2,TRBJ2-1,TRBV5-1,CASSAPGLAGAGSYNEQFF,TGCGCCAGCAGCGCCCCGGGACTAGCGGGAGCGGGCTCCTACAATGAGCAGTTCTTC
NA,TRBD1,TRBJ2-7,TRBV5-1,CASSLQGIHEQYF,TGCGCCAGCAGCTTACAGGGGATCCACGAGCAGTACTTC
NA,NA,TRBJ2-7,TRBV24-1,CATSDPNLAAYEQYF,TGTGCCACCAGTGATCCGAATCTAGCAGCCTACGAGCAGTACTTC
NA,TRBD1,TRBJ2-5,TRBV11-2,CASSYLGQGNSRETQYF,TGTGCCAGCAGCTACCTTGGACAGGGAAACTCCCGAGAGACCCAGTACTTC
NA,TRBD2,TRBJ2-5,TRBV6-4,CASMIGTSDKQETQYF,TGTGCCAGCATGATCGGGACTAGCGACAAGCAAGAGACCCAGTACTTC
NA,TRBD2,TRBJ2-7,TRBV6-5,CASSYSSGRGGEQYF,TGTGCCAGCAGTTACTCGAGCGGTCGGGGGGGCGAGCAGTACTTC
once,NA,TRBJ1-2,TRBV12-3/TRBV12-4,CASSRAGSYGYTF,TGTGCCAGCAGTAGGGCGGGAAGCTATGGCTACACCTTC
NA,NA,TRBJ2-7,TRBV21-1,CASSKVPWRESSYEQYF,TGTGCCAGCAGCAAAGTGCCTTGGCGGGAGAGCTCCTACGAGCAGTACTTC
NA,NA,TRBJ1-2,TRBV15,CATSRTGFFGYTF,TGTGCCACCAGCAGGACAGGTTTTTTTGGCTACACCTTC
NA,TRBD2,TRBJ2-1,TRBV5-5,CASSFSGRAVISYNEQFF,TGTGCCAGCAGCTTTAGCGGGAGGGCCGTAATCTCCTACAATGAGCAGTTCTTC
NA,TRBD2,TRBJ2-2,TRBV24-1,CATSDPLGTSGNGNTGELFF,TGTGCCACCAGTGATCCACTCGGGACTAGCGGGAACGGGAACACCGGGGAGCTGTTTTTT
NA,NA,TRBJ1-4,TRBV6-6,CASSYLEKLFF,TGTGCCAGCAGTTACCTTGAAAAACTGTTTTTT
NA,NA,TRBJ1-2,TRBV15,CATSRDQEVLVYGYTF,TGTGCCACCAGCAGAGATCAAGAGGTCCTAGTCTATGGTTACACCTTC
NA,TRBD2,TRBJ2-7,TRBV5-3,CARSLVREGQREQYF,TGTGCCAGAAGCTTGGTACGGGAGGGCCAGCGCGAGCAGTACTTC
NA,TRBD1,TRBJ2-1,TRBV9,CASSADPTGGGEQFF,TGTGCCAGCAGCGCCGACCCGACAGGGGGCGGCGAGCAGTTCTTC
NA,TRBD1,TRBJ1-2,TRBV27,CASSGTGRGYGYTF,TGTGCCAGCAGCGGGACAGGGAGAGGGTATGGCTACACCTTC
NA,TRBD1,TRBJ2-6,TRBV3-1/TRBV3-2,CASSPWDRLISGANVLTF,TGTGCCAGCAGCCCATGGGACAGACTCATCTCTGGGGCCAACGTCCTGACTTTC
NA,NA,TRBJ1-1,TRBV24-1,CATSEGQKAFF,TGTGCCACCAGTGAGGGGCAGAAAGCTTTCTTT
NA,TRBD1,TRBJ2-7,TRBV6-2/TRBV6-3,CASSQPGQGFHEQYF,TGTGCCAGCAGTCAACCCGGACAGGGGTTCCACGAGCAGTACTTC
NA,NA,TRBJ2-7,TRBV5-1,CASSSLGGRPYEQYF,TGCGCCAGCAGCAGCCTGGGCGGGCGACCCTACGAGCAGTACTTC
NA,TRBD2,TRBJ2-7,TRBV10-2,CASGIAGSYEQYF,TGCGCCAGCGGGATAGCGGGATCCTACGAGCAGTACTTC
NA,NA,TRBJ2-7,TRBV30,CAWERAYEQYF,TGTGCCTGGGAACGGGCCTACGAGCAGTACTTC
NA,NA,TRBJ2-7,TRBV19,CASSDRTFSYEQYF,TGTGCCAGTAGTGACCGGACTTTCTCCTACGAGCAGTACTTC
once,NA,TRBJ2-7,TRBV12-3/TRBV12-4,CASSLGGSYEQYF,TGTGCCAGCAGTTTAGGCGGGTCCTACGAGCAGTACTTC
NA,NA,TRBJ2-3,TRBV12-2,CASRLPPWGGPTDTQYF,TGTGCAAGTCGATTACCCCCTTGGGGAGGGCCGACAGATACGCAGTATTTT
few,TRBD1,TRBJ1-2,TRBV9,CASSLNPDGTAPYGYTF,TGTGCCAGCAGCCTAAACCCGGACGGGACAGCTCCTTATGGCTACACCTTC
few,NA,TRBJ2-7,TRBV7-9,CASGTEQYF,TGTGCCAGCGGGACAGAGCAGTACTTC
NA,TRBD2,TRBJ2-2,TRBV18,CASSRGLAGGLWTGELFF,TGTGCCAGCTCACGAGGACTAGCGGGAGGCCTATGGACCGGGGAGCTGTTTTTT